One and the same sample provided the 2 T cell receptor beta chains below, sequenced in a study of T cells in women clearing cervical HPV infection. This table comes from immunoSEQ multiplex PCR, and its TCRdb copy is limited to in-frame clones, with some not included. This sample's table has 35,000 to 45,000 clones. The sequencing input was blood buffy coat. These receptors all stem from a woman aged 18 to 75 with a cervical HPV16 infection that either progressed to CIN3+ or cleared (not recorded which).

For this clone: The CDR3 end lies 3 residues beyond the end of the read and is filled in from the germline J gene. The chain combines TRBV20-1 with TRBJ2-4; TRBD1 might be the D (6 bases). Per the germline V gene, CDR1 is DFQATT and CDR2 is SNEGSKA (reference sequence). This CDR3 region has 14 residues. The sequenced CDR3 bases are TGCAGTGCTAGAGATGGGGGCACTAACTATGGT. Translation gives CSARDGGTNYG. In full, the CDR3 is CSARDGGTNYGQYF.

CDR3 bases read: TGTGCCTGGGGAAGAACAGCAACTAATGAAAAA. Protein sequence: CAWGRTATNEK. The complete CDR3 protein is CAWGRTATNEKLFF. The gene calls are TRBV30 and TRBJ1-4; D gene uncertain. With the read ending 3 residues before the CDR3 end, the germline J gene is used to fill in that end. Per germline, CDR1 GTSNPN and CDR2 SVGIG (reference sequence). This CDR3 spans 14 amino acids. V lost 5 bases, J lost 0 bases, and 10 bases lay in between.